The 30 T cell receptor beta chains in this list originate from one sample, sequenced in a study of T cells in Graves' hyperthyroidism and ophthalmopathy. Amplified TCR beta CDR3 regions came from RNA transcripts. RT-PCR in the first round (using the HTBI primer set) targeted the TCR CDR3. Via MiXCR, TCRdb re-called the multiplex PCR reads, giving one row per CDR3 protein. The sample lists 480,000 or so distinct CDR3 sequences, about 15% occurring once. The sample comprised blood. The receptors were gathered from a woman aged 18-29 years with Graves' hyperthyroidism.

This rearrangement joins TRBV24-1 to TRBJ1-6; D is undetermined. This CDR3 region has 16 residues. Trimming removed 2 bases from V and 9 bases from J, with 16 bases in between. The V gene's germline CDR1 is KGHDR and CDR2 SFDVKD. The CDR3, as DNA: TGTGCCACCAGTGATTCCCGCCGGGGAGGGCGTTCACCCCTCCACTTT. Translated: CATSDSRRGGRSPLHF.

This clonotype came up many times. The chain has TRBV29-1 and TRBJ1-1; tentative D call: TRBD1 (6 bases). V was trimmed by 7 bases and J by 1 base, leaving 13 bases between them. The length of the CDR3 is 13 residues. Per germline, CDR1 SQVTM and CDR2 ANQGSEA. The CDR3 is CSGSTGGNTEAFF. The CDR3 DNA reads as TGCAGCGGCTCGACAGGCGGGAACACTGAAGCTTTCTTT.

In this sample, this clonotype turned up many times. The rearrangement joins TRBV15 to TRBJ2-1; 8 bases line up with TRBD1. The CDR3 has 14 residues. Germline-derived CDR1 and CDR2 are LNHNV and YYDKDF (reference sequence). With V trimmed by 8 bases and J by 1 base, 4 bases remained unmatched. CDR3 in DNA: TGTGCCACCTACGGACAGGGTTCCTACAATGAGCAGTTCTTC. This translates into CATYGQGSYNEQFF.

This clonotype came up many times. V and J are TRBV30 and TRBJ2-7; 15 bases agree with TRBD2. With 3 bases clipped from V and 4 bases from J, the junction kept 4 bases outside the gene matches. CDR3 length: 15 amino acids. The germline gives CDR1 GTSNPN, CDR2 SVGIG (reference sequence). CDR3 sequence (DNA): TGTGCCTGGAGGAGGACTAGCGGGAGGGTTTACGAGCAGTACTTC. Its translation is CAWRRTSGRVYEQYF. Variable domain in full (rest from reference TRBV30 and TRBJ2-7): SQTIHQWPATLVQPVGSPLSLECTVEGTSNPNLYWYRQAAGRGLQLLFYSVGIGQISSEVPQNLSASRPQDRQFILSSKKLLLSDSGFYLCAWRRTSGRVYEQYFGPGTRLTVT.

In its sample, this clonotype was seen many times. CDR3 residues: CARIPGLASRGGQETQYF. CDR3 in DNA: TGTGCCAGAATACCGGGACTAGCTTCCCGGGGGGGACAAGAGACCCAGTACTTC. The chain has TRBV2 and TRBJ2-5, with 9 bases lining up with TRBD2. This CDR3 region has 18 residues. V gave up 9 bases and J gave up 2 bases; unmatched junction bases: 19. From germline, CDR1 is SNHLY and CDR2 FYNNEI.

The gene calls are TRBV19 and TRBJ2-3; D might be TRBD2 (6 bases). The CDR3 is made up of 13 amino acids. From germline, CDR1 is LNHDA and CDR2 SQIVND (reference sequence). V was pared by 7 bases and J by 2 bases, with 10 bases between. The CDR3 bases are TGTGCCAGTAACTTAGCGGCCACAGATACGCAGTATTTT. This sequence encodes CASNLAATDTQYF.

This clonotype has a count of ten or more. The DNA of the CDR3 is TGTGCCAGCAGCTTGGACTACGCGTGGGGAGATACGCAGTATTTT. It is translated as CASSLDYAWGDTQYF. The V call is TRBV7-2, the J call TRBJ2-3; possible D gene TRBD2, 6 bases. V gave up 3 bases and J gave up 5 bases, with 15 bases separating them. Germline-derived CDR1 and CDR2 are SGHTA and FQGNSA. There are 15 residues in the CDR3.

The chain combines TRBV29-1 with TRBJ1-4, with D perhaps TRBD1 (5 bases). Germline V gives CDR1 SQVTM, CDR2 ANQGSEA. This CDR3 has 13 residues. V was clipped by 5 bases and J by 7 bases, with 14 bases between them. CDR3 nucleotide sequence: TGCAGCGTTCTCGCAGGGTCTGGTGAAAAACTGTTTTTT. Amino acids: CSVLAGSGEKLFF.

The chain couples TRBV7-9 to TRBJ2-4, with D perhaps being TRBD1 or TRBD2 (5 bases each). Germline CDR1 and CDR2: SEHNR and FQNEAQ (reference sequence). V lost 3 bases, J lost 7 bases, and 13 bases lay in between. CDR3 length: 14 amino acids. CDR3 DNA sequence: TGTGCCAGCAGCTTCCGGGACGGACCGAACATTCAGTACTTC. This gives the protein CASSFRDGPNIQYF.

The table lists this clonotype with many counts. CDR3 residues: CASSIWGNQPQHF. DNA of the CDR3: TGTGCCAGCAGTATATGGGGCAATCAGCCCCAGCATTTT. This chain connects TRBV27 to TRBJ1-5, with unresolved D. V was clipped by 5 bases and J by 2 bases, with 7 bases between them. The germline CDR1 and CDR2 sequences are MNHEY and SMNVEV (reference sequence). The CDR3 is made up of 13 amino acids.

Many counts were recorded for this clonotype. The chain employs TRBV12-3 or TRBV12-4 and TRBJ2-1; 13 bases line up with TRBD2. This CDR3 is 14 amino acids long. V lost 9 bases and J lost 5; bases outside the gene matches: 4. CDR3 DNA sequence: TGTGCCAGTAGGACTAGCGGGAGAAACAATGAGCAGTTCTTC. Amino acids: CASRTSGRNNEQFF.

V gene TRBV2 combines with J gene TRBJ1-1; D is possibly TRBD1 (5 bases). Trimming pared 6 bases from V and 1 base from J, leaving 15 bases between. CDR3 size: 15 residues. Germline loops: CDR1 SNHLY, CDR2 FYNNEI. CDR3 in amino acids: CASSLGVAGNTEAFF. Written as DNA, the CDR3 is TGTGCCAGCAGCTTAGGGGTCGCAGGGAACACTGAAGCTTTCTTT.

This clonotype showed up many times. The chain combines TRBV12-3 or TRBV12-4 with TRBJ2-7, with 11 bases lining up with TRBD2. The CDR3 sequence is 17 residues long. Trimming cost V 6 bases and J 0 bases; bases outside gene matches: 10. CDR3 bases: TGTGCCAGCAGCATGACTAGCGGGACGGGGGGCTCCTACGAGCAGTACTTC. Protein product: CASSMTSGTGGSYEQYF.

This clonotype was counted many times. The chain links TRBV2 to TRBJ2-3; D gene uncertain. The germline gives CDR1 SNHLY, CDR2 FYNNEI. The CDR3 contains 14 residues. The V end lost 1 base, the J end lost 5 bases, and 10 bases lay between the germline ends. The CDR3 DNA reads TGTGCCAGCAGTGAAGGGCTGTCTAGAGATACGCAGTATTTT. It codes for CASSEGLSRDTQYF.

The CDR3 nucleotides read TGTGCCAGCAGCGGAAGGACAGGGGATCCGGTCGCTGAAGCTTTCTTT. This gives the protein CASSGRTGDPVAEAFF. The chain joins TRBV5-6 to TRBJ1-1, with 9 bases lining up with TRBD1. Germline CDR1 and CDR2: SGHDT and YYEEEE. The CDR3 sequence is 16 residues long. J was trimmed by 6 bases and V by 4 bases; bases with no gene match: 13.

There are many counts of this clonotype. The rearrangement links TRBV20-1 to TRBJ1-5, with D perhaps TRBD1 (5 bases). Germline lookup yields CDR1 DFQATT and CDR2 SNEGSKA (reference sequence). This CDR3 has 14 residues. V lost 6 bases and J 4 bases, leaving 16 bases between the germline ends. The CDR3 reads CSAKPPRGNQPQHF. CDR3 in DNA: TGCAGTGCCAAGCCCCCGAGGGGAAATCAGCCCCAGCATTTT.

This sequence joins TRBV20-1 and TRBJ1-2; D is unclear. The germline V gene encodes CDR1 DFQATT and CDR2 SNEGSKA (reference sequence). Trimming took off 5 bases at V and 5 bases at J, with 12 bases between the two ends. The CDR3 has 12 residues. CDR3 sequence reads: CSASNSLYGYTF. The CDR3 region has the DNA TGCAGTGCTTCGAACAGCCTTTATGGCTACACCTTC.

Comment on this clonotype: A read error is possible here, since a much larger clone lies one base away. The chain couples TRBV6-1 to TRBJ2-1; D may be TRBD1 or TRBD2 (7 bases each). Germline V gene lookup returns CDR1 MNHNS and CDR2 SASEGT. CDR3 length: 16 amino acids. This CDR3 is CASSFNRGGADNERFF. The CDR3 bases are TGTGCCAGCTCCTTCAACAGGGGAGGGGCCGACAATGAGCGGTTCTTC.

This clonotype was counted once. V usage is TRBV7-9 and J usage is TRBJ2-1, with 9 bases that match TRBD2. Germline V lookup: CDR1 SEHNR, CDR2 FQNEAQ (reference sequence). CDR3 length equals 15 residues. With V trimmed by 6 bases and J by 2 bases, 5 bases remained unmatched. The CDR3 loop is CASRSGLAPYNEQFF. Here the CDR3 DNA reads TGTGCCAGCAGATCCGGACTAGCGCCCTACAATGAGCAGTTCTTC.

This chain uses TRBV12-5 with TRBJ1-5; D gene uncertain. The CDR3 contains 11 residues. Germline V gene lookup returns CDR1 LGHNT and CDR2 FRNRAP. V was shortened by 2 bases and J by 6 bases, with 2 bases between the two germline ends. In DNA, the CDR3 is TGTGCTAGTGGTTTGAGTCAGCCCCAGCATTTT. Amino acid sequence: CASGLSQPQHF.

The table lists this clonotype with many counts. The chain employs TRBV30 and TRBJ2-7; D is uncertain. CDR3 size: 10 residues. Germline values: CDR1 GTSNPN, CDR2 SVGIG (reference sequence). The V end lost 2 bases, the J end lost 5 bases, and 4 bases lay between the germline ends. The chain's CDR3 is CAWSRNEQYF. Written as DNA, the CDR3 is TGTGCCTGGAGTCGTAACGAGCAGTACTTC.

The chain joins TRBV12-3 or TRBV12-4 to TRBJ2-1, with TRBD2 matching over 12 bases. This CDR3 is 15 amino acids long. V dropped 6 bases and J dropped 9; count of bases not matched to a gene: 9. CDR3 residues: CASSLTSGGHSEQFF. The CDR3 DNA reads as TGTGCCAGCAGCTTGACTAGCGGGGGACACAGTGAGCAGTTCTTC.

This clonotype showed up many times. The chain links TRBV24-1 to TRBJ2-3; D is unresolved. Germline CDR1 reads KGHDR; CDR2 reads SFDVKD. The V and J ends lost 4 bases and 4 bases respectively, with 2 bases between them. The CDR3 covers 11 residues. The CDR3 loop is CATSEADTQYF. The CDR3 bases are TGTGCCACCAGTGAAGCAGATACGCAGTATTTT.

The chain has TRBV20-1 and TRBJ2-7; D unclear. V gave up 0 bases and J gave up 3 bases, with 12 bases separating them. The CDR3 is 14 amino acids. The germline CDR1 and CDR2 sequences are DFQATT and SNEGSKA (reference sequence). CDR3 DNA: TGCAGTGCTAGAGATAACTGGGTTGGCTACGAGCAGTACTTC. Encoded protein: CSARDNWVGYEQYF.

In its sample, this clonotype was seen a few times. This chain links TRBV6-1 with TRBJ2-1; a possible D gene is TRBD2 (6 bases). The CDR3 length is 13 residues. Germline CDR1 reads MNHNS; CDR2 reads SASEGT. Trimming stripped 7 bases from V and 7 bases from J, with 14 bases between. The CDR3 sequence is CASTPEGSNEQFF. The CDR3 DNA sequence: TGTGCCAGCACACCGGAGGGGTCAAATGAGCAGTTCTTC.

This clonotype occurred many times. The chain couples TRBV6-1 to TRBJ1-5; TRBD1 matches at 7 bases. The V and J ends lost 3 bases and 1 base, in that order; junction bases with no gene match: 3. CDR1 and CDR2 (germline): MNHNS, SASEGT. The length of the CDR3 is 15 residues. The CDR3 DNA reads TGTGCCAGCAGTGACACAGGGGTAAGCAATCAGCCCCAGCATTTT. Translation: CASSDTGVSNQPQHF.

This clonotype was seen a few times. The rearrangement joins TRBV20-1 to TRBJ2-3, with a possible D match to TRBD2 (5 bases). Germline lookup yields CDR1 DFQATT and CDR2 SNEGSKA (reference sequence). Trimming stripped 3 bases from V and 4 bases from J, with 20 bases between. The CDR3 contains 16 residues. In nucleotides, the CDR3 is TGCAGTGCTAGGGCGTTACTAGTCTTTTTTCCAGATACGCAGTATTTT. This gives the protein CSARALLVFFPDTQYF.

The genes are TRBV27 and TRBJ1-5, with D possibly being TRBD1 (5 bases). CDR1 and CDR2 (germline): MNHEY, SMNVEV (reference sequence). The CDR3 runs 14 residues. Between the trimmed V and J ends, which lost 3 bases and 2 bases, there was a span of 8 bases. The DNA of the CDR3 is TGTGCCAGCAGTTTCGGCAGGGGCAATCAGCCCCAGCATTTT. Encoded protein: CASSFGRGNQPQHF.

This rearrangement joins TRBV18 to TRBJ1-1; tentative D call: TRBD1 (5 bases). The CDR3 spans 15 residues. Germline V gene data show CDR1 as KGHSH and CDR2 as LQKENI. V was cut by 1 base and J by 1 base, with 10 bases left in between. The CDR3 region is CASSPRGRQNTEAFF. In DNA form, the CDR3 reads TGTGCCAGCTCACCACGGGGCAGGCAGAACACTGAAGCTTTCTTT. Looking up the rest from reference TRBV18 and TRBJ1-1 gives the full variable domain: NAGVMQNPRHLVRRRGQEARLRCSPMKGHSHVYWYRQLPEEGLKFMVYLQKENIIDESGMPKERFSAEFPKEGPSILRIQQVVRGDSAAYFCASSPRGRQNTEAFFGQGTRLTVV.

This clonotype has ten or more counts. The chain is built from TRBV30 and TRBJ2-1; 7 bases align to TRBD2. The germline V gene has CDR1 GTSNPN and CDR2 SVGIG (reference sequence). V shed 6 bases, J shed 4 bases, and the junction held 9 bases outside the gene matches. CDR3 length: 14 amino acids. CDR3 in DNA: TGTGCCTGTGCCCTAGGACTAGGGTACAATGAGCAGTTCTTC. Translating gives CACALGLGYNEQFF.